This record looks at one T cell receptor (beta chain) sequence and its context. Antigen unknown. The donors were healthy bone marrow donors. The sample belongs to a study of cytomegalovirus exposure and HLA in healthy donors. Study-wide results and limits: Accurate prediction of most subjects' HLA-A and HLA-B alleles from TCR beta sequences was reported.

The CDR3 consists of 11 residues. Germline assignment: CDR1 SQVTM and CDR2 ANQGSEA. In the PCR, 60 Vbeta and 13 Jbeta primers were used. Some clones are missing from TCRdb's copy, which holds only in-frame ones; the method was immunoSEQ multiplex PCR. The sample comprises some 170,000 clones, 77% of which are singletons, and approximately 1.6% rests with the top ten. The chain has TRBV29-1 and TRBJ1-2, with 7 bases lining up with TRBD1. The sequenced sample consisted of PBMCs. The sequence was obtained from a woman aged 25 to 39 in good health and CMV-seronegative. The CDR3 protein is CGLQGEDGYTF. The CDR3, as DNA: TGCGGATTGCAGGGGGAAGATGGCTACACCTTC.